This T cell receptor beta chain was captured in a study of CD8+ T cells in alopecia areata. About the research overall: The study gave treated patients oral tofacitinib at 5 to 10 mg twice daily.

Lesional scalp tissue (obtained by punch biopsy) and peripheral blood were collected from alopecia areata patients. Regarding the study as a whole: More clonal than normal scalp was lesional scalp, particularly alopecia totalis/universalis.

The CDR3 has 14 amino acids. With 5 bases removed from V and 8 bases from J, the gap between germline ends came to 18 bases. Germline CDR1 is SGHAT and CDR2 is FQNNGV. This clone came up a few times. Antigen specificity is unknown. cDNA reverse transcribed from extracted RNA served as the sequencing template. The method was immunoSEQ multiplex PCR; TCRdb's version includes in-frame clones alone and lacks a portion of them. The repertoire holds 160,000 or so clones, with around 50% as singletons. The sequences come from CD8+ T cells sorted from blood, collected at week 0. The chain has TRBV11-2 and TRBJ1-1, with D possibly matching TRBD1 (6 bases). The origin of this receptor is a human donor with alopecia areata. The CDR3 sequence is CASSQDSGRGEAFF. CDR3 DNA sequence: TGTGCCAGCAGCCAGGACAGTGGTAGAGGGGAAGCTTTCTTT.